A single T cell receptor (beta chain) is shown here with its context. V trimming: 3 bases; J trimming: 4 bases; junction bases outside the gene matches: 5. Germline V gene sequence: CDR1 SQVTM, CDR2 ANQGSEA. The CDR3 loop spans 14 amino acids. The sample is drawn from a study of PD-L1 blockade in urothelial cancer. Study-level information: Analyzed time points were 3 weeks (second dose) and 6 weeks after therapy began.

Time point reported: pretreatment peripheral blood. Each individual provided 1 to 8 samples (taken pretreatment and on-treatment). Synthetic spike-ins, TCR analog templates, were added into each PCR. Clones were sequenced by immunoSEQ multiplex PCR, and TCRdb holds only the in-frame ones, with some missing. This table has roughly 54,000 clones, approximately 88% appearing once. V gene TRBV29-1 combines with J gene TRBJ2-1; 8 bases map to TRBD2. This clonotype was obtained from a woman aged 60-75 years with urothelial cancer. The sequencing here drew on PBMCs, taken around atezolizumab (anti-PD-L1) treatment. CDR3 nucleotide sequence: TGCAGCGTTGATGAGGCGGGAGGATACAATGAGCAGTTCTTC. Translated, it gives CSVDEAGGYNEQFF.